This entry is about one T cell receptor beta chain. Its specificity is not known. Between the trimmed V and J ends, which lost 3 bases and 1 base, there was a span of 14 bases. Germline V gene lookup returns CDR1 GTSNPN and CDR2 SVGIG (reference sequence). This CDR3 contains 15 residues. The data stem from a study of CD8 T cells in Susac syndrome. RNA, at about 0.5 to 1 ug, was reverse transcribed with random hexamers. TCRdb re-derived calls from the immunoSEQ multiplex PCR reads in MiXCR, one entry per CDR3 protein. The repertoire holds about 200,000 distinct CDR3 sequences, with almost 96% as singletons. General study results and limits: In its TCR sequencing and HLA analysis, the study acknowledged that the number of individuals was relatively small.

The authors sequenced TCR beta from blood CD8+ and CD4+ T cells. The chain has TRBV30 and TRBJ2-3, with D possibly TRBD2 on 6 matching bases. The receptor's source is a human donor with multiple sclerosis. Sequenced: CD4+ T cells from PBMCs. DNA of the CDR3: TGTGCCTGGAGAGGAGGGTTGAGTCGCACAGATACGCAGTATTTT. It encodes CAWRGGLSRTDTQYF.